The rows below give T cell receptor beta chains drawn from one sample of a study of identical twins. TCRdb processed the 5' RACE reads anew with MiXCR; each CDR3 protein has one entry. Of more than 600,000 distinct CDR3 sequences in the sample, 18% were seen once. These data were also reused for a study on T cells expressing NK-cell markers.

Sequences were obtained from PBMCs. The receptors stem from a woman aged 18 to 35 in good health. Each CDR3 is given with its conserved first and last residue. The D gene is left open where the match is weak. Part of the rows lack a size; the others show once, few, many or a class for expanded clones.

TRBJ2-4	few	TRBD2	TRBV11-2	CASKRRPGTSGGVIAKNIQYF	TGTGCCAGCAAGAGAAGGCCGGGGACTAGCGGGGGCGTTATAGCCAAAAACATTCAGTACTTC
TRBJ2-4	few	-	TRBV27	CASSFSGVRNIQYF	TGTGCCAGCAGTTTTTCGGGTGTTAGGAACATTCAGTACTTC
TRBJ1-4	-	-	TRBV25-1	CASSEAGNEKLFF	TGTGCCAGCAGTGAAGCGGGGAATGAAAAACTGTTTTTT
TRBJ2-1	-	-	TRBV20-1	CSAQRSYNEQFF	TGCAGTGCCCAACGCTCCTACAATGAGCAGTTCTTC
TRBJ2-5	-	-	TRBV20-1	CSAPTTGLQTQYF	TGCAGTGCCCCAACTACAGGGTTACAGACCCAGTACTTC
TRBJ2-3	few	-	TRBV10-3	CAISSPTSSPDTQYF	TGTGCCATATCGTCTCCGACCTCAAGCCCAGATACGCAGTATTTT
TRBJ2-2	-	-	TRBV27	CASSLMGVTGELFF	TGTGCCAGCAGTTTGATGGGGGTTACCGGGGAGCTGTTTTTT
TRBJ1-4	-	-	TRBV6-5	CASSYSKGRAGDRKLFF	TGTGCCAGCAGTTACTCGAAGGGTCGCGCAGGGGATCGAAAACTGTTTTTT
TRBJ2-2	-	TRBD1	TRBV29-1	CSVSGGSGELFF	TGCAGCGTTTCAGGGGGCTCGGGGGAGCTGTTTTTT
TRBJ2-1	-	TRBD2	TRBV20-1	CSAETSGGGNEQFF	TGCAGTGCGGAAACTAGCGGGGGGGGCAATGAGCAGTTCTTC
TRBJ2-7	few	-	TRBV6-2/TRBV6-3	CASSYMGRPSYEQYF	TGTGCCAGCAGTTACATGGGCAGGCCCTCCTACGAGCAGTACTTC
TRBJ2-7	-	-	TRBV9	CASSAPSSPGPKGSWAYEQYF	TGTGCCAGCAGCGCACCATCGTCTCCGGGACCGAAGGGAAGTTGGGCTTACGAGCAGTACTTC
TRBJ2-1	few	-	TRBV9	CASSVTGTFYNEQFF	TGTGCCAGCAGCGTTACCGGGACGTTTTACAATGAGCAGTTCTTC
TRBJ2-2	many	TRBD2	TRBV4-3	CASSHISGRAVWSGELFF	TGCGCCAGCAGCCACATTAGCGGGAGGGCCGTGTGGTCCGGGGAGCTGTTTTTT
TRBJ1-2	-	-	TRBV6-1	CASTRTDGRSGGYTF	TGTGCCAGCACCAGAACGGACGGACGGTCGGGTGGCTACACCTTC
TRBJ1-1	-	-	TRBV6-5	CASRSTSPEAFF	TGTGCCAGCAGGAGTACGTCCCCTGAAGCTTTCTTT
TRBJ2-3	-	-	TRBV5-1	CASSFQTNTDTQYF	TGCGCCAGCAGCTTCCAGACTAACACAGATACGCAGTATTTT
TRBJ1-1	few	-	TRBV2	CASSSRGLPEAFF	TGTGCCAGCAGTTCCCGGGGCCTGCCTGAAGCTTTCTTT
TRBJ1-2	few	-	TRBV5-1	CASSLGPDGYTF	TGCGCCAGCAGCTTAGGTCCGGATGGCTACACCTTC
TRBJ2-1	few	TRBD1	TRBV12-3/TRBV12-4	CASSWGQGAYNEQFF	TGTGCCAGCAGCTGGGGACAGGGTGCCTACAATGAGCAGTTCTTC
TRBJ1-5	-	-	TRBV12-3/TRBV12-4	CASSFPSHRWPTVWPRERQPQHF	TGTGCCAGCAGTTTCCCCTCTCACAGGTGGCCCACGGTTTGGCCCCGAGAGCGTCAGCCCCAGCATTTT
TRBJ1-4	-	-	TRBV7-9	CAITDEKLFF	TGTGCCATCACGGATGAAAAACTGTTTTTT
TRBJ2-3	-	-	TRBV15	CATDHSVGTDTQYF	TGTGCCACCGACCACTCGGTAGGCACAGATACGCAGTATTTT
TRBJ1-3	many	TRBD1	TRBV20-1	CSAADRGSGNTIYF	TGCAGTGCAGCTGACAGGGGATCAGGAAACACCATATATTTT
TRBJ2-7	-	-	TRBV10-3	CAINPGSGTRYEQYF	TGTGCCATCAACCCGGGTAGCGGTACTCGGTACGAGCAGTACTTC
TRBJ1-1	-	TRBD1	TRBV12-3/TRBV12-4	CASSSRQGTITEAFF	TGTGCCAGCAGTTCCCGACAGGGTACAATCACTGAAGCTTTCTTT
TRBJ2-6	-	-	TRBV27	CASSTYEGSGANVLTF	TGTGCCAGCAGTACGTATGAAGGCTCTGGGGCCAACGTCCTGACTTTC
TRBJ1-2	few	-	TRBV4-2	CASSQDSSNGYTF	TGTGCCAGCAGCCAAGACTCATCGAATGGCTACACCTTC
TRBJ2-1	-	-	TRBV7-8	CASSLVDLYNEQFF	TGTGCCAGCAGCTTAGTGGACCTTTACAATGAGCAGTTCTTC
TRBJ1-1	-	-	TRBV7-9	CASSLRGVGNTEAFF	TGTGCCAGCAGCTTACGAGGGGTTGGGAACACTGAAGCTTTCTTT
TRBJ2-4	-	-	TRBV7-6	CASSLTRTKNIQYF	TGTGCCAGCAGCTTAACCAGAACCAAAAACATTCAGTACTTC
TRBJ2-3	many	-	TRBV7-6	CASSLGVVRGDTQYF	TGTGCCAGCAGCTTAGGGGTCGTCAGGGGTGATACGCAGTATTTT
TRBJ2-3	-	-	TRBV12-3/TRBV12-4	CASSQTGTPDTQYF	TGTGCCAGCAGCCAAACTGGGACTCCAGATACGCAGTATTTT
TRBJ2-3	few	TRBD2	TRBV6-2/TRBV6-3	CASGSGLAGLGDTQYF	TGTGCCAGCGGTTCCGGACTAGCGGGCTTAGGAGATACGCAGTATTTT
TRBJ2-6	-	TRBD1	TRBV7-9	CASTGQGSSGANVLTF	TGTGCCAGCACGGGACAGGGGAGTTCTGGGGCCAACGTCCTGACTTTC
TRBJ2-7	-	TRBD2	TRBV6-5	CASSYGGGFYEQYF	TGTGCCAGCAGTTACGGCGGGGGGTTTTACGAGCAGTACTTC
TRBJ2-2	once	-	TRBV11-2	CASSLDQGLGELFF	TGTGCCAGCAGCTTAGATCAAGGGTTGGGGGAGCTGTTTTTT
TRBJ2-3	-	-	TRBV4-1	CASSQEGLVSTDTQYF	TGCGCCAGCAGCCAAGAAGGCCTAGTTAGCACAGATACGCAGTATTTT
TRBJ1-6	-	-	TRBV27	CASSEGTVNSPLHF	TGTGCCAGCAGCGAAGGGACCGTAAATTCACCCCTCCACTTT
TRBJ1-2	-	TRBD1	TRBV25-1	CASSNPPGQGYGGYTF	TGTGCCAGCAGTAATCCACCGGGACAGGGTTACGGTGGCTACACCTTC
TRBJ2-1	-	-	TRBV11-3	CASSSYYSSYNEQFF	TGTGCCAGCAGCTCTTACTATAGCTCCTACAATGAGCAGTTCTTC
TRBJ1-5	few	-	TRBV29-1	CSVGDRSNQPQHF	TGCAGCGTTGGGGACCGCAGCAATCAGCCCCAGCATTTT
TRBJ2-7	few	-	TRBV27	CASSLSWGGTTHYEQYF	TGTGCCAGCAGTTTATCTTGGGGGGGGACAACTCACTACGAGCAGTACTTC
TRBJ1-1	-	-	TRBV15	CATSRGGFTDAEAFF	TGTGCCACCAGCAGGGGAGGTTTCACAGACGCTGAAGCTTTCTTT
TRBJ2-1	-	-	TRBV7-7	CASSWWDLKRNNEQFF	TGTGCTAGCAGCTGGTGGGACCTGAAACGGAACAATGAGCAGTTCTTC
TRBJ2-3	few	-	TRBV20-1	CSARGGLATLKSTQYF	TGCAGTGCTAGAGGCGGCCTAGCGACCCTCAAGTCTACGCAGTATTTT